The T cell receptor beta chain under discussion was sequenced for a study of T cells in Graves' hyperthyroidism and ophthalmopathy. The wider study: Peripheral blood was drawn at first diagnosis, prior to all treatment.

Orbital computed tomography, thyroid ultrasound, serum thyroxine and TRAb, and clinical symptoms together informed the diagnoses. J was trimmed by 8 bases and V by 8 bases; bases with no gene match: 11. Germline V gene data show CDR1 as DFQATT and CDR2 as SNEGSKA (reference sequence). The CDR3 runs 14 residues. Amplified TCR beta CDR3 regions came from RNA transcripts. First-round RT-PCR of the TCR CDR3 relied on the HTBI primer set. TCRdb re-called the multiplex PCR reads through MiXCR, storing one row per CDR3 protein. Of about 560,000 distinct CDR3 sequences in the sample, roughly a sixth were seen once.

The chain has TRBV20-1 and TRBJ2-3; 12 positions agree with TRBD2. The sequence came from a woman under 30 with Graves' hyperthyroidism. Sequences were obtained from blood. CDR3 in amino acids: CSTARLAGVGTQYF. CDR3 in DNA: TGCAGTACAGCCCGACTAGCGGGAGTTGGTACGCAGTATTTT.